These 3 T cell receptor beta chains were all obtained from the same sample, sequenced in a study of CD8 T cells in Susac syndrome. Reverse transcription of roughly 0.45 to 1 ug RNA was performed with random hexamers. One entry per CDR3 protein results from TCRdb running MiXCR on the immunoSEQ multiplex PCR reads. This repertoire shows under 150,000 distinct CDR3 sequences, 90% to 96% found once; its top ten account for over 0.065%. Material: CD4+ T cells from PBMCs. The receptors were sampled from a human donor with Susac syndrome.

The chain carries TRBV3-1 and TRBJ2-1; tentatively, D is TRBD1 or TRBD2 (5 bases each). This CDR3 has 16 amino acids. Trimming shortened V by 6 bases and J by 0 bases, and 15 bases separated the two germline ends. CDR1 and CDR2 (germline): LGHDT, YNNKEL (reference sequence). DNA for the CDR3: TGTGCCAGCAGTCTCCATGGGGGTGTCTCCTACAATGAGCAGTTCTTC. It translates to CASSLHGGVSYNEQFF.

The chain recombines TRBV4-1 with TRBJ2-5, with a weak D call TRBD2 (5 bases). This CDR3 spans 13 amino acids. CDR1 and CDR2 from the germline V gene are MGHRA and YSYEKL. Trimming shortened V by 1 base and J by 5 bases, and 8 bases separated the two germline ends. The CDR3 nucleotides are TGCGCCAGCAGCCAAGTAATAGCGGAGACCCAGTACTTC. Translating it yields CASSQVIAETQYF.

V is TRBV9 and J is TRBJ2-6; unclear D gene. The CDR3 loop spans 16 amino acids. The germline V gene encodes CDR1 SGDLS and CDR2 YYNGEE. V lost 0 bases and J lost 0, with 7 bases in between. The CDR3 region has the DNA TGTGCCAGCAGCGTAGTATGGGGCTCTGGGGCCAACGTCCTGACTTTC. The encoded protein is CASSVVWGSGANVLTF.